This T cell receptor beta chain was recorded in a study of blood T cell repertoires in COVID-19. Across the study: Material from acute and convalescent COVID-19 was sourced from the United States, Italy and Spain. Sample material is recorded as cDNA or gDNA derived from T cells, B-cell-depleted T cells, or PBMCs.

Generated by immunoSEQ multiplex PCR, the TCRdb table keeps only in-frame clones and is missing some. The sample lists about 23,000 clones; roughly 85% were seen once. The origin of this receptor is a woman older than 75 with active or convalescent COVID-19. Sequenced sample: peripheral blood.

CDR3 DNA: TGCGCCAGCAGCCCTCCGACAGGGGGCTACCGGGGAGAGACCCAGTACTTC. This sequence encodes CASSPPTGGYRGETQYF. V usage is TRBV5-1 and J usage is TRBJ2-5, with TRBD1 matching 10 bases. J was trimmed by 4 bases and V by 4 bases; bases with no gene match: 13. The germline gives CDR1 SGHRS, CDR2 YFSETQ. CDR3 length equals 17 residues.